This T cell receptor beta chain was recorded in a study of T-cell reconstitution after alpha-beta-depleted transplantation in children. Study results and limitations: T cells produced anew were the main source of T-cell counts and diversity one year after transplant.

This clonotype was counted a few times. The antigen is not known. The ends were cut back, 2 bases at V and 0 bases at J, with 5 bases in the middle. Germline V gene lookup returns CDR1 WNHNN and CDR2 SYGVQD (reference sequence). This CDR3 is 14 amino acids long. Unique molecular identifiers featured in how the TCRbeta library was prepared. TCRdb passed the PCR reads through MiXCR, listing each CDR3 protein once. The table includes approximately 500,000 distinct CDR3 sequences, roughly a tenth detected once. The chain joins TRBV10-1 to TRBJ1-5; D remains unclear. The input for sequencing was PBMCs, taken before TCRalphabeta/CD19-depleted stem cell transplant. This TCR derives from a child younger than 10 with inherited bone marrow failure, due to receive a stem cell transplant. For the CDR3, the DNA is TGCGCCAGCAGTGAGGGAGATAGCAATCAGCCCCAGCATTTT. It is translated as CASSEGDSNQPQHF.